This TCR beta chain was obtained from a study of T cell responses to AZD1222 COVID-19 vaccine. Study-wide points: Spike as a whole was targeted by vaccine-associated CD4 TCRs, dominant at 160-218 and 743-854. Per reports, nearly half of all spike-specific TCRs target regions that are unmutated in variants.

Profiled with immunoSEQ multiplex PCR; TCRdb holds only in-frame clones, not every one. Of just over 80,000 clones listed, approximately 90% are singletons. V dropped 3 bases and J dropped 9 bases, with 3 bases sitting between them. Germline V lookup: CDR1 SGHTA, CDR2 FQGNSA. The CDR3 is 10 amino acids. A note on this clone: Its antigen is as yet unknown.

The TCR sequence derives from an adult in good health. This specimen consisted of peripheral blood, obtained on day 0 of AZD1222 vaccination. The chain is built from TRBV7-2 and TRBJ2-1; no clear D gene. Written as DNA, the CDR3 is TGTGCCAGCAGCTTTGGTGAGCAGTTCTTC. Translation gives CASSFGEQFF.